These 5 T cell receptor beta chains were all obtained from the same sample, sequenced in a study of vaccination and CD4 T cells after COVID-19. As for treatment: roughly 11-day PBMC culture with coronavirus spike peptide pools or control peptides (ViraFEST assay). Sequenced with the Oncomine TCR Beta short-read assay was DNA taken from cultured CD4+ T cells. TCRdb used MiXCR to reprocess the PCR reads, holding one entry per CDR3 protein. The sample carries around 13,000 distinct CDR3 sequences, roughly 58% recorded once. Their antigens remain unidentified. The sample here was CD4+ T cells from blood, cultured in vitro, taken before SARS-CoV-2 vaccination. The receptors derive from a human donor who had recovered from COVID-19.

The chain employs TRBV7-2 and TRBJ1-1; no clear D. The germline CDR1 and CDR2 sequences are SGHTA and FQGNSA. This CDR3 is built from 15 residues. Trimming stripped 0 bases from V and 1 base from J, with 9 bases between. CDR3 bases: TGTGCCAGCAGCTTAGCGCGCGGGGAGAACACTGAAGCTTTCTTT. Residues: CASSLARGENTEAFF. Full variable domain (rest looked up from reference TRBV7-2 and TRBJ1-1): GAGVSQSPSNKVTEKGKDVELRCDPISGHTALYWYRQSLGQGLEFLIYFQGNSAPDKSGLPSDRFSAERTGGSVSTLTIQRTQQEDSAVYLCASSLARGENTEAFFGQGTRLTVV.

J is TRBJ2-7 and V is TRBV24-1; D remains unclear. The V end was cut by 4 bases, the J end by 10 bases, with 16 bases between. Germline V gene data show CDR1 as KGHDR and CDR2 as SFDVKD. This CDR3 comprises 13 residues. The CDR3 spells CATSEAVATRQYF. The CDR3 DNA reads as TGTGCCACCAGTGAGGCAGTGGCTACCAGACAGTACTTC.

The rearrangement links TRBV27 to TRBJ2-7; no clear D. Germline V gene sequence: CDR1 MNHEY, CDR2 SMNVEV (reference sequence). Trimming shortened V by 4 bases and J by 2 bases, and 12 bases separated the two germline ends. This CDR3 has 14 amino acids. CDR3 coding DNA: TGTGCCAGCAGTTCCTCCCGAGGCCCCTACGAGCAGTACTTC. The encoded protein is CASSSSRGPYEQYF.

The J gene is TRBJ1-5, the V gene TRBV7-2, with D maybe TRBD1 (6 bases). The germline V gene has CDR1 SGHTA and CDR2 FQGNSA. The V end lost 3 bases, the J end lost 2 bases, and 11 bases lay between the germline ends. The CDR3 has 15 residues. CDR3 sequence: CASSFNRVGNQPQHF. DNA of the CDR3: TGTGCCAGCAGCTTTAACAGGGTCGGCAATCAGCCCCAGCATTTT. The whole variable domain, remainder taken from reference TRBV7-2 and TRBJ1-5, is GAGVSQSPSNKVTEKGKDVELRCDPISGHTALYWYRQSLGQGLEFLIYFQGNSAPDKSGLPSDRFSAERTGGSVSTLTIQRTQQEDSAVYLCASSFNRVGNQPQHFGDGTRLSIL.

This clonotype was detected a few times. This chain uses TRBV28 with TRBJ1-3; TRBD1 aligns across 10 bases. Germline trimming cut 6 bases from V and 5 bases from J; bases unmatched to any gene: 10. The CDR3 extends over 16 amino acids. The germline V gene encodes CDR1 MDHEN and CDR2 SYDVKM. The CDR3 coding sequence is TGTGCCAGCAGCAGAACGGGACAGGGGACCCGAAACACCATATATTTT. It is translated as CASSRTGQGTRNTIYF.